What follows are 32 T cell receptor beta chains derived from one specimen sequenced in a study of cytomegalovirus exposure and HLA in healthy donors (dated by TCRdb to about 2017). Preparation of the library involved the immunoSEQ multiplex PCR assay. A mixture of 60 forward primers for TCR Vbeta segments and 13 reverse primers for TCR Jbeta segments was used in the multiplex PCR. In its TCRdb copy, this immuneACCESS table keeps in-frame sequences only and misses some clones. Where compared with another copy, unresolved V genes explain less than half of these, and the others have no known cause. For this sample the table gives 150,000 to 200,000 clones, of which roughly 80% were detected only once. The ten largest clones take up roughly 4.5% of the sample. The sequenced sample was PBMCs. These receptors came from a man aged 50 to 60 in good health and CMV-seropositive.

CDR3 sequence (DNA): TGCGCCAGCAGCTTGGCCGTGGCAGGGAACACTGAAGCTTTCTTT. Protein sequence: CASSLAVAGNTEAFF. The chain joins TRBV5-1 to TRBJ1-1; D remains ambiguous. The CDR3 runs 15 residues. V was pared by 0 bases and J by 1 base, with 10 bases between. Germline values: CDR1 SGHRS, CDR2 YFSETQ.

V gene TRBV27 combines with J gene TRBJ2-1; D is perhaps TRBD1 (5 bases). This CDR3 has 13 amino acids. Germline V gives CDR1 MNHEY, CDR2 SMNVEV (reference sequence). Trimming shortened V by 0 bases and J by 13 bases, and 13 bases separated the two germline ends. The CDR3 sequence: CASSLSKGQPQFF. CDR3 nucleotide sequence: TGTGCCAGCAGTTTATCGAAGGGGCAGCCCCAGTTCTTC.

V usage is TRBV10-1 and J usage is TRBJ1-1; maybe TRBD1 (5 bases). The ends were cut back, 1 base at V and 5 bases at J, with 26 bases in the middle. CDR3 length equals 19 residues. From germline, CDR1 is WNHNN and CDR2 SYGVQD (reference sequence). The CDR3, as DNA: TGCGCCAGCAGTGAGTATTGTACAGGTTTTTTTTCGGGGGAAACTGAAGCTTTCTTT. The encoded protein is CASSEYCTGFFSGETEAFF.

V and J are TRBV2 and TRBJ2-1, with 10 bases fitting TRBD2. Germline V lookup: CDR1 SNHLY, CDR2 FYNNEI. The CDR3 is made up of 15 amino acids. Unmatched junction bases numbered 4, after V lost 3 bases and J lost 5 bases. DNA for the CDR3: TGTGCCAGCAGTGAGAGTAGCGGGAGGCACAATGAGCAGTTCTTC. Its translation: CASSESSGRHNEQFF.

CDR3 sequence reads: CASSVGQTGGQETQYF. The CDR3 coding sequence is TGTGCCAGCAGCGTAGGGCAGACAGGGGGGCAAGAGACCCAGTACTTC. The chain recombines TRBV9 with TRBJ2-5, with 9 bases fitting TRBD1. The CDR3 extends over 16 amino acids. The junction had 5 bases not matched to a gene; V was cut back by 0 bases and J by 2 bases. The germline V gene encodes CDR1 SGDLS and CDR2 YYNGEE.

As DNA, the CDR3 is TGTGCCAGCAGTAAGACAGGGGACGGCACTGAAGCTTTCTTT. Its translation is CASSKTGDGTEAFF. The rearrangement links TRBV27 to TRBJ1-1; 8 bases are shared with TRBD1. The CDR3 is made up of 14 amino acids. Germline loops: CDR1 MNHEY, CDR2 SMNVEV (reference sequence). V trimming: 5 bases; J trimming: 4 bases; junction bases outside the gene matches: 6.

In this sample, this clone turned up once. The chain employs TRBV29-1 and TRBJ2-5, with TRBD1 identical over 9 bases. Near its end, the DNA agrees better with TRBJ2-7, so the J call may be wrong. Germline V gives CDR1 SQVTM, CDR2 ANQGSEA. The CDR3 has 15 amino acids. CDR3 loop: CSVEVTGTGTYEQYF. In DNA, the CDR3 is TGCAGCGTTGAGGTCACCGGGACAGGGACTTACGAGCAGTACTTC.

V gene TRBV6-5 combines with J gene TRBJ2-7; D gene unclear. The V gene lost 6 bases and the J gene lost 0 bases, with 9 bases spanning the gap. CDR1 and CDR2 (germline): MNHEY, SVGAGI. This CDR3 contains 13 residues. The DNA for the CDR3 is TGTGCCAGCAGGCCCGGTGTCTCCTACGAGCAGTACTTC. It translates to CASRPGVSYEQYF.

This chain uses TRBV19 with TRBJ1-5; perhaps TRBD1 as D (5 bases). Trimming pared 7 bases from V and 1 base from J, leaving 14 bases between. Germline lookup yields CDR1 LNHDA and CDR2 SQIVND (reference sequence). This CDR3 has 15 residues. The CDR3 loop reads CASTWGGTSNQPQHF. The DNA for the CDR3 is TGTGCCAGTACCTGGGGGGGGACGAGCAATCAGCCCCAGCATTTT.

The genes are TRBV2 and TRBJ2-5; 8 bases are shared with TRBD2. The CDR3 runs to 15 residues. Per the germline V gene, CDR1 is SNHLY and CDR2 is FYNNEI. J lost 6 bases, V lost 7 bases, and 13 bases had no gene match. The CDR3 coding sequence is TGTGCCAGCATACTGGACGGGGGGGCCGGGAAGACCCAGTACTTC. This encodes CASILDGGAGKTQYF. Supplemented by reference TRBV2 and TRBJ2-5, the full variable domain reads EPEVTQTPSHQVTQMGQEVILRCVPISNHLYFYWYRQILGQKVEFLVSFYNNEISEKSEIFDDQFSVERPDGSNFTLKIRSTKLEDSAMYFCASILDGGAGKTQYFGPGTRLLVL.

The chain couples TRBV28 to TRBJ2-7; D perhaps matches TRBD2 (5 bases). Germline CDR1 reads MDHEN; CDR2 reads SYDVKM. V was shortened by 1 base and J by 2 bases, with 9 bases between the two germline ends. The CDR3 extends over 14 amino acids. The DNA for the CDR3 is TGTGCCAGCAGTTTATCTCGGGGTGCCTACGAGCAGTACTTC. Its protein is CASSLSRGAYEQYF.

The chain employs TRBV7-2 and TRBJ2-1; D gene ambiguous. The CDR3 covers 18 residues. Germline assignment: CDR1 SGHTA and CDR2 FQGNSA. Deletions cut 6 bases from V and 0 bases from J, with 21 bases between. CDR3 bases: TGTGCCAGCAGTAAGCTTAGCTTTTCGGGTGTCTCCTACAATGAGCAGTTCTTC. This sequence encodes CASSKLSFSGVSYNEQFF.

DNA for the CDR3: TGTGCCAGCAGCGCCCATAGCGTTAGCGGGAGAGGCTACTACGAGCAGTACTTC. Translating gives CASSAHSVSGRGYYEQYF. This chain uses TRBV5-6 with TRBJ2-7, with 9 bases that match TRBD2. Germline V gene lookup returns CDR1 SGHDT and CDR2 YYEEEE. The CDR3 length is 18 residues. J was trimmed by 3 bases and V by 4 bases; bases with no gene match: 17. Drawing the rest from reference TRBV5-6 and TRBJ2-7, the complete variable domain is DAGVTQSPTHLIKTRGQQVTLRCSPKSGHDTVSWYQQALGQGPQFIFQYYEEEERQRGNFPDRFSGHQFPNYSSELNVNALLLGDSALYLCASSAHSVSGRGYYEQYFGPGTRLTVT.

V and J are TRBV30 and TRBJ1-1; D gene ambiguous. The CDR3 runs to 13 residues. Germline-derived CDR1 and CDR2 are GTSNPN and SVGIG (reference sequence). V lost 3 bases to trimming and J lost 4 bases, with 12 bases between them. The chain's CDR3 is CAWSERGSTEAFF. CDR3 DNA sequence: TGTGCCTGGAGCGAAAGAGGTAGCACTGAAGCTTTCTTT.

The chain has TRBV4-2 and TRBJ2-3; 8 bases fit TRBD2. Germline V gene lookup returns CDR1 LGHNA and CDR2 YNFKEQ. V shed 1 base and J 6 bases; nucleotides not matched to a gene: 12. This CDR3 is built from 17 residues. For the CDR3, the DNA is TGTGCCAGCAGCCAAGTCCCCCCGGGAGGGCAGGGGGATACGCAGTATTTT. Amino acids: CASSQVPPGGQGDTQYF.

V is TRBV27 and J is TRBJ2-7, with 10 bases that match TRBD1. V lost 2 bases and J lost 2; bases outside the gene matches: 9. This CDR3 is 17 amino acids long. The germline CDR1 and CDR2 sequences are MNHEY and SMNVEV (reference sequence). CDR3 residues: CASSLGTGALVTYEQYF. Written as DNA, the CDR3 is TGTGCCAGCAGTTTAGGGACAGGGGCCTTGGTAACCTACGAGCAGTACTTC.

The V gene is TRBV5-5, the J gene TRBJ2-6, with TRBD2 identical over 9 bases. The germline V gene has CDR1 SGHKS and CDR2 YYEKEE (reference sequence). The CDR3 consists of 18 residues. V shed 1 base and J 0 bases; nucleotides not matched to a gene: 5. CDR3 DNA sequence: TGTGCCAGCAGCTTGATAGCGGGGGAGAGCTCTGGGGCCAACGTCCTGACTTTC. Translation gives CASSLIAGESSGANVLTF.

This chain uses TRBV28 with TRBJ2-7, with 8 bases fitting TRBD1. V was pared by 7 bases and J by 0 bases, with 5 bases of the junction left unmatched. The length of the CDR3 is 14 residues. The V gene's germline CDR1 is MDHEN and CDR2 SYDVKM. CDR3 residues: CASNKQGVSYEQYF. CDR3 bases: TGTGCCAGCAATAAACAGGGGGTCTCCTACGAGCAGTACTTC. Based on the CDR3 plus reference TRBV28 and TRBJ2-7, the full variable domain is DVKVTQSSRYLVKRTGEKVFLECVQDMDHENMFWYRQDPGLGLRLIYFSYDVKMKEKGDIPEGYSVSREKKERFSLILESASTNQTSMYLCASNKQGVSYEQYFGPGTRLTVT.

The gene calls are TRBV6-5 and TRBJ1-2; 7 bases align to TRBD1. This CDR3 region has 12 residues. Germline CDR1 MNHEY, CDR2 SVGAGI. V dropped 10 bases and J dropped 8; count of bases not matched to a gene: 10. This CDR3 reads CAIIGGAGGYTF. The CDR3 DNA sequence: TGTGCCATCATAGGGGGCGCGGGGGGCTACACCTTC.

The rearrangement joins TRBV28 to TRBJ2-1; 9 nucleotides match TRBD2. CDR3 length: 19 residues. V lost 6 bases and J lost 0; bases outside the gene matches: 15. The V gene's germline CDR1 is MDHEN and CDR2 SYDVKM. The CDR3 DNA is TGTGCCAGCAGCAGCTGGCGGGAGGGCCAATGGGGCTCCTACAATGAGCAGTTCTTC. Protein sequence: CASSSWREGQWGSYNEQFF.

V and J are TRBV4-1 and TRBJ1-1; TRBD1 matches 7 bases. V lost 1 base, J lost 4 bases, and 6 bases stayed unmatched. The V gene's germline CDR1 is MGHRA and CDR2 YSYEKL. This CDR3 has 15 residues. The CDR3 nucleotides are TGCGCCAGCAGCCAAGGGACAGGCGAAACCACTGAAGCTTTCTTT. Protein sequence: CASSQGTGETTEAFF.

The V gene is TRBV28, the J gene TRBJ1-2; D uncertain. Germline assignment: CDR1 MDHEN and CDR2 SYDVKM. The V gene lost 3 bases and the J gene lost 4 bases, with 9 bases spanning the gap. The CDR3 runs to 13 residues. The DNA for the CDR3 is TGTGCCAGCAGTTTTCCAGGCCCCTATGGCTACACCTTC. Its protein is CASSFPGPYGYTF.

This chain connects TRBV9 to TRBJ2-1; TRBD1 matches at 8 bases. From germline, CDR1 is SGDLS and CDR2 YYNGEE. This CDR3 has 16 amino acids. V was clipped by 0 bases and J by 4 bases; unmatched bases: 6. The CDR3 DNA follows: TGTGCCAGCAGCGTAGGGCAGGGGGCAAAGTACAATGAGCAGTTCTTC. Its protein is CASSVGQGAKYNEQFF.

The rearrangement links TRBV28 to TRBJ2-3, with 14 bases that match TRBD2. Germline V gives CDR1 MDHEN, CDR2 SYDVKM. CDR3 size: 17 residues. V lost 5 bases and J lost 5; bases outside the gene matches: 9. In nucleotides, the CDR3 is TGTGCCAGCAGTCCTCTGACTAGCGGGAGGGCTAGAGATACGCAGTATTTT. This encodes CASSPLTSGRARDTQYF.

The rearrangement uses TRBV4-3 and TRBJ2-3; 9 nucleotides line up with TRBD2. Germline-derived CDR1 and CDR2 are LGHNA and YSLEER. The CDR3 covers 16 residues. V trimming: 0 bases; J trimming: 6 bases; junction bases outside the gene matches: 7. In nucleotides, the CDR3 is TGCGCCAGCAGCCAAGATTTCCTAGCGGGGTCTGATACGCAGTATTTT. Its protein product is CASSQDFLAGSDTQYF.

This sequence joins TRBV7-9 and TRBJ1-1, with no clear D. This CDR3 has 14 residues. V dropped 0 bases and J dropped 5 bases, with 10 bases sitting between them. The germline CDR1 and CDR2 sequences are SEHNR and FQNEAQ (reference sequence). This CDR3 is CASSLATMETEAFF. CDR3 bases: TGTGCCAGCAGCTTAGCCACAATGGAGACTGAAGCTTTCTTT.

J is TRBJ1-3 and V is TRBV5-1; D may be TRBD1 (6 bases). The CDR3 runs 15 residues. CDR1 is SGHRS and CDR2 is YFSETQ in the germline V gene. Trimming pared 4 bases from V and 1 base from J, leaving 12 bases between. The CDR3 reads CASSTGGPSGNTIYF. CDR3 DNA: TGCGCCAGCAGCACGGGGGGCCCTTCTGGAAACACCATATATTTT.

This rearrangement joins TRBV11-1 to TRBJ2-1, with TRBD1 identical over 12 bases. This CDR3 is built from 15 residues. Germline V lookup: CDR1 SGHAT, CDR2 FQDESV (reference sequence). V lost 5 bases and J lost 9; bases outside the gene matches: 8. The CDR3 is CASSAGTGGFGEQFF. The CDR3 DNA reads TGTGCCAGCAGCGCCGGGACAGGGGGCTTTGGTGAGCAGTTCTTC.

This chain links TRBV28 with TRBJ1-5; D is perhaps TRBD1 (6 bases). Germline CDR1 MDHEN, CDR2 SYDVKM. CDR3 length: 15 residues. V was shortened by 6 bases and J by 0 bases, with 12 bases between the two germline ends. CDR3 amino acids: CASRGADNSNQPQHF. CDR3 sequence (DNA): TGTGCCAGCAGGGGGGCAGATAATAGCAATCAGCCCCAGCATTTT. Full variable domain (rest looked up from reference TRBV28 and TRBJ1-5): DVKVTQSSRYLVKRTGEKVFLECVQDMDHENMFWYRQDPGLGLRLIYFSYDVKMKEKGDIPEGYSVSREKKERFSLILESASTNQTSMYLCASRGADNSNQPQHFGDGTRLSIL.

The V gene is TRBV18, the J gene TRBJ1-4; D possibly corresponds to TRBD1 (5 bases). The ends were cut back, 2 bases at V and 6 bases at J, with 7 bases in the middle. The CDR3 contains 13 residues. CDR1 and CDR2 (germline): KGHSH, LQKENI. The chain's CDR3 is CASSPGGDEKLFF. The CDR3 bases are TGTGCCAGCTCACCAGGGGGGGATGAAAAACTGTTTTTT. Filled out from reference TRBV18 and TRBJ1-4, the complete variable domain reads NAGVMQNPRHLVRRRGQEARLRCSPMKGHSHVYWYRQLPEEGLKFMVYLQKENIIDESGMPKERFSAEFPKEGPSILRIQQVVRGDSAAYFCASSPGGDEKLFFGSGTQLSVL.

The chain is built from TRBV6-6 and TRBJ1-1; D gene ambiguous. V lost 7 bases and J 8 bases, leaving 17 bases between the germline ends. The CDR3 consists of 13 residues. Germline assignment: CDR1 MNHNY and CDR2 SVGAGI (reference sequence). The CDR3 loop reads CASIPPRVPEAFF. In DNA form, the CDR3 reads TGTGCCAGCATCCCCCCACGGGTCCCGGAAGCTTTCTTT.

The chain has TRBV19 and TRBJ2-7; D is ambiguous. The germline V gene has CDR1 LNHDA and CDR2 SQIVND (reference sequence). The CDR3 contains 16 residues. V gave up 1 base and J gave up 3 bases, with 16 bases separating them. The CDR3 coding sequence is TGTGCCAGTAGTATAGTTGGCGACACCTCCTTCTACGAGCAGTACTTC. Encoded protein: CASSIVGDTSFYEQYF.